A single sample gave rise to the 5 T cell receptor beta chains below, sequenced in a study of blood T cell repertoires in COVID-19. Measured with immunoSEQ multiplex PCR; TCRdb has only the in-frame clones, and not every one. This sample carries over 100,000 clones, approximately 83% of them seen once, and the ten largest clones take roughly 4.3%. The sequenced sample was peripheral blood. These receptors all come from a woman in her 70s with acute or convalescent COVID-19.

The DNA for the CDR3 is TGTGCCAGCAGTGCACAAGAAGGCAGGGGGCCGGTTGGAGGTGAGCAGTACTTC. Translation: CASSAQEGRGPVGGEQYF. V is TRBV6-1 and J is TRBJ2-7; TRBD1 matches 8 bases. There are 18 residues in the CDR3. Germline V gene data show CDR1 as MNHNS and CDR2 as SASEGT. V shed 4 bases and J 7 bases; nucleotides not matched to a gene: 21.

This chain's CDR3 is CASSPQTVPGELFF. In nucleotides, the CDR3 is TGTGCCAGCTCACCTCAGACAGTCCCCGGGGAGCTGTTTTTT. The chain uses TRBV18 and TRBJ2-2; weak D call: TRBD1 (5 bases). The CDR3 extends over 14 amino acids. V shed 3 bases and J shed 6 bases, with 11 bases lying between them. From germline, CDR1 is KGHSH and CDR2 LQKENI.

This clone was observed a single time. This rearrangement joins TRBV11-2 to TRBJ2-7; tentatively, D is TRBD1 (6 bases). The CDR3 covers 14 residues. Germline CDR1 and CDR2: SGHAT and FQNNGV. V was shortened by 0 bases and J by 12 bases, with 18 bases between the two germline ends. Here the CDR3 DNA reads TGTGCCAGCAGCTTAGATTTAGGGCCTCAAGGGGGGTACTTC. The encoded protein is CASSLDLGPQGGYF.

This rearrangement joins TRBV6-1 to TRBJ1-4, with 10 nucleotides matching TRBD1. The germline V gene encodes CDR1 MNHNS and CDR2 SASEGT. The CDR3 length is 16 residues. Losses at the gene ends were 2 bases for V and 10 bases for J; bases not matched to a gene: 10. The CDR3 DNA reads TGTGCCAGCAGTGAATGGGTGACAGGGGGCGGTGGAAAACTGTTTTTT. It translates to CASSEWVTGGGGKLFF.

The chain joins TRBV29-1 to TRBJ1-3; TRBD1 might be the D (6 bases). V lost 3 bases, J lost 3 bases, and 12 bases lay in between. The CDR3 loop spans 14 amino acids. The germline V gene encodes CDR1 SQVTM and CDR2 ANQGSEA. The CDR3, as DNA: TGCAGCGTTGAGCAGGGGAGAAGTGGAAACACCATATATTTT. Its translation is CSVEQGRSGNTIYF. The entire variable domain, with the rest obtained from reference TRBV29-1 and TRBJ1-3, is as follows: SAVISQKPSRDICQRGTSLTIQCQVDSQVTMMFWYRQQPGQSLTLIATANQGSEATYESGFVIDKFPISRPNLTFSTLTVSNMSPEDSSIYLCSVEQGRSGNTIYFGEGSWLTVV.